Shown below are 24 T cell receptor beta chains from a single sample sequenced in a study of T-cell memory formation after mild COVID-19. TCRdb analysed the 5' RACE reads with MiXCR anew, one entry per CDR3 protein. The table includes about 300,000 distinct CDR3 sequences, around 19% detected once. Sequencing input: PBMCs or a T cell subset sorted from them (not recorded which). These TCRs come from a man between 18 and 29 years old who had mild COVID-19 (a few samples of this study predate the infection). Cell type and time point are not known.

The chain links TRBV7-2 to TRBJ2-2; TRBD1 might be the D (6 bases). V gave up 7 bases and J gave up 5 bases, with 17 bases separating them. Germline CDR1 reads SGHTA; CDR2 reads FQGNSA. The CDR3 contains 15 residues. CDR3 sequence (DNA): TGTGCCAGCACCACGGAACAGGGAGATACCGGGGAGCTGTTTTTT. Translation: CASTTEQGDTGELFF.

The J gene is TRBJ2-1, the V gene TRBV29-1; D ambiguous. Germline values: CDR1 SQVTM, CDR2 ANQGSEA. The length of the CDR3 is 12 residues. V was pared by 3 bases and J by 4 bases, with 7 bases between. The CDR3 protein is CSVDYLYNEQFF. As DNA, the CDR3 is TGCAGCGTTGACTATCTATACAATGAGCAGTTCTTC.

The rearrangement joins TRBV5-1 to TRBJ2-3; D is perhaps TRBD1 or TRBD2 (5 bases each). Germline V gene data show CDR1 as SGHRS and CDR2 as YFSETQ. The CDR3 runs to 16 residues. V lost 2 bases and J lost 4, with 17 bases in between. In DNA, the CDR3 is TGCGCCAGCAGCTTACGTAACGGGACCCGCCCAGATACGCAGTATTTT. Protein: CASSLRNGTRPDTQYF.

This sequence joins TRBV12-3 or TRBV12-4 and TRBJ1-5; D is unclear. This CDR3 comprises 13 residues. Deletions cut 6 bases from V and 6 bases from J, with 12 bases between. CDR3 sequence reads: CASSFNGLQPQHF. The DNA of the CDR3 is TGTGCCAGCAGCTTTAATGGGCTTCAGCCCCAGCATTTT.

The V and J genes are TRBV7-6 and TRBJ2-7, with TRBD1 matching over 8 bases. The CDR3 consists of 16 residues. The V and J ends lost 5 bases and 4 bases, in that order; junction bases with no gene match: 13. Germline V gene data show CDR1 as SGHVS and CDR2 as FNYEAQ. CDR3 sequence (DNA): TGTGCCAGCAGCCCGCCCGGGACAGGAGGAGGATACGAGCAGTACTTC. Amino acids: CASSPPGTGGGYEQYF.

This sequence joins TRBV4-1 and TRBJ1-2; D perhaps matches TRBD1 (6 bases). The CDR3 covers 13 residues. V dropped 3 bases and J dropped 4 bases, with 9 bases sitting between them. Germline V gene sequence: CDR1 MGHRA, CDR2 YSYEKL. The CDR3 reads CASSQPGAYGYTF. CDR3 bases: TGCGCCAGCAGCCAGCCGGGGGCCTATGGCTACACCTTC.

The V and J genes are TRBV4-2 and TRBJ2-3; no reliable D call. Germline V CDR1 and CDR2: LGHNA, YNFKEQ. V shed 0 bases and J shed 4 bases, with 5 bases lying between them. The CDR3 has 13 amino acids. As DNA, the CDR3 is TGTGCCAGCAGCCAAGACCAGTCAGATACGCAGTATTTT. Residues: CASSQDQSDTQYF.

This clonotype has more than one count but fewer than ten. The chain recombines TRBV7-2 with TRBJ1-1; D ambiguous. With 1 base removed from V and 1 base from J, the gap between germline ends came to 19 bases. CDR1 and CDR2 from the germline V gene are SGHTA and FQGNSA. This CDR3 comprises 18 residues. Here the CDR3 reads CASSLEPVGHWGNTEAFF. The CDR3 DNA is TGTGCCAGCAGCTTAGAGCCGGTTGGTCACTGGGGGAACACTGAAGCTTTCTTT. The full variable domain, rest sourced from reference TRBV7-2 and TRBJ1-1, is GAGVSQSPSNKVTEKGKDVELRCDPISGHTALYWYRQSLGQGLEFLIYFQGNSAPDKSGLPSDRFSAERTGGSVSTLTIQRTQQEDSAVYLCASSLEPVGHWGNTEAFFGQGTRLTVV.

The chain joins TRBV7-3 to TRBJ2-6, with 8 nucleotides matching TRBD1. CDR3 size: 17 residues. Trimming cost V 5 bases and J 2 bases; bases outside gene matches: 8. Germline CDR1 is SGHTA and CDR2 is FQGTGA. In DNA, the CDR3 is TGTGCCAGCAGCATACAGGGGGGTCCAACTGGGGCCAACGTCCTGACTTTC. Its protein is CASSIQGGPTGANVLTF.

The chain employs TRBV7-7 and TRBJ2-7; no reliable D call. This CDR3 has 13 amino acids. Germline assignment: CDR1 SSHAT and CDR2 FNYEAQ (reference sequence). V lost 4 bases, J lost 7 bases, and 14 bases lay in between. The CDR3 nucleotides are TGTGCCAGCAGCTACCGTTGGGAAGGAGAGCAGTACTTC. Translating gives CASSYRWEGEQYF. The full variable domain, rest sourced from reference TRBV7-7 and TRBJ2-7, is GAGVSQSPRYKVTKRGQDVTLRCDPISSHATLYWYQQALGQGPEFLTYFNYEAQPDKSGLPSDRFSAERPEGSISTLTIQRTEQRDSAMYRCASSYRWEGEQYFGPGTRLTVT.

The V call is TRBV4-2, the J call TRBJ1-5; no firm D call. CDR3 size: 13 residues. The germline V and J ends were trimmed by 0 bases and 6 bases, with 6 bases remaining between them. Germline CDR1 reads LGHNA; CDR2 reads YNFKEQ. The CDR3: CASSQDPSQPQHF. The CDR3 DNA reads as TGTGCCAGCAGCCAAGATCCCAGTCAGCCCCAGCATTTT.

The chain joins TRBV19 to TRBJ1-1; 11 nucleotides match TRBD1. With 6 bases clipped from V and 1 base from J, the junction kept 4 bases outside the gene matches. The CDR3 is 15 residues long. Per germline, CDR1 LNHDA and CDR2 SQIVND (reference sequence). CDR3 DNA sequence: TGTGCCAGTAGGACCGGACAGGGGGCGAACACTGAAGCTTTCTTT. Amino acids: CASRTGQGANTEAFF.

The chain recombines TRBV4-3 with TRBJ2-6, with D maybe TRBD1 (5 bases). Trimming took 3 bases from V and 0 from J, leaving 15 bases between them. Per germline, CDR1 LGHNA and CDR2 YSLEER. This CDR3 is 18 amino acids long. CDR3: CASSQETASSSGANVLTF. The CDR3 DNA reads TGCGCCAGCAGCCAGGAGACAGCAAGCTCCTCTGGGGCCAACGTCCTGACTTTC.

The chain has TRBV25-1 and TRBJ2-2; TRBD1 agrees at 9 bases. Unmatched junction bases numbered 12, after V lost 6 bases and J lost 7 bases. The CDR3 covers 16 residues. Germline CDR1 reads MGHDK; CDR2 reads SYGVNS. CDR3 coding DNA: TGTGCCAGCAGGAAGAGGACAGGGGACCAAGGCGGGGAGCTGTTTTTT. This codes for CASRKRTGDQGGELFF.

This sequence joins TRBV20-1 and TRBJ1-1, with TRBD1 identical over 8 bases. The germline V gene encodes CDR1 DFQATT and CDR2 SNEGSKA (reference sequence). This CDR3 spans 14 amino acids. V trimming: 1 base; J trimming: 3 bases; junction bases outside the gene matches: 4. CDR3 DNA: TGCAGTGCTAGAGCAGGGGGCGCGTACACTGAAGCTTTCTTT. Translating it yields CSARAGGAYTEAFF.

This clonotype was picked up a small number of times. This chain's CDR3 is CASSPGLAGGSTDTQYF. The CDR3 region has the DNA TGTGCCAGCAGCCCCGGACTAGCGGGGGGGTCCACAGATACGCAGTATTTT. This chain links TRBV7-2 with TRBJ2-3, with 15 bases aligning to TRBD2. CDR3 length: 17 residues. Germline CDR1 is SGHTA and CDR2 is FQGNSA. Unmatched junction bases numbered 5, after V lost 5 bases and J lost 2 bases.

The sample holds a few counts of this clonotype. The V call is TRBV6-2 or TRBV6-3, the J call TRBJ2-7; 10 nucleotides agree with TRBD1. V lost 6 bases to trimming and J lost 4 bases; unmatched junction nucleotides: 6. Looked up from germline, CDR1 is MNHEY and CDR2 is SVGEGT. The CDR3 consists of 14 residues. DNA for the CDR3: TGTGCCAGCAGAGATCCGGGACAGGGGTACGAGCAGTACTTC. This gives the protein CASRDPGQGYEQYF.

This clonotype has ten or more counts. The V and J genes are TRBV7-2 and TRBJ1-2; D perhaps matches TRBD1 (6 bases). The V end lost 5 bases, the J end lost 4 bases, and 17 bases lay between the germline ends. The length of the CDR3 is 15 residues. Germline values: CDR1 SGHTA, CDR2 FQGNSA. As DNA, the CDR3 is TGTGCCAGCAGCCCCTACGGGGGCCTTACCTATGGCTACACCTTC. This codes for CASSPYGGLTYGYTF.

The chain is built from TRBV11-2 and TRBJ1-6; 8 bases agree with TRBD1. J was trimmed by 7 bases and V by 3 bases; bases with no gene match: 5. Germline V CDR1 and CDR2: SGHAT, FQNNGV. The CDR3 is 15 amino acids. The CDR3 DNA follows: TGTGCCAGCAGCTTCCCTGGACAGGGAAATTCACCCCTCCACTTT. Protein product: CASSFPGQGNSPLHF.

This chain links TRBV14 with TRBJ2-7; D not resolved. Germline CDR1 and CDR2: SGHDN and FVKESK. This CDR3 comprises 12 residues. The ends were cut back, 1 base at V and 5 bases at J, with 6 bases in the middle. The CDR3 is CASSQGVNEQYV. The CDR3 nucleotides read TGTGCCAGCAGCCAAGGGGTCAACGAGCAGTACGTC.

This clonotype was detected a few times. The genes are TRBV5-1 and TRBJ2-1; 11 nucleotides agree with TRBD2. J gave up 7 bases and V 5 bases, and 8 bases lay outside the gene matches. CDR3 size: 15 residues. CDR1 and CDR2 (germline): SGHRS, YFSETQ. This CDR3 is CASRAGTSGGNEQFF. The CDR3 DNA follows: TGCGCCAGCAGAGCCGGGACTAGCGGTGGGAATGAGCAGTTCTTC.

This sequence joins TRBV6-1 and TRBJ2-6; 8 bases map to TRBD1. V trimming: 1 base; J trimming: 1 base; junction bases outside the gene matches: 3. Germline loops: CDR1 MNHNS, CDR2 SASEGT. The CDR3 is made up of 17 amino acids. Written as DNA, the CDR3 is TGTGCCAGCAGTGAAGGACAGGGGAGGTCTGGGGCCAACGTCCTGACTTTC. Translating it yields CASSEGQGRSGANVLTF.

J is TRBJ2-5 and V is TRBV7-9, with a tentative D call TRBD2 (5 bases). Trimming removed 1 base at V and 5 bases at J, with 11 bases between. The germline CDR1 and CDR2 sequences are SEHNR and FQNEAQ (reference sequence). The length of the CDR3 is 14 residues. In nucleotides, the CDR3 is TGTGCCAGCAGCTTAGGAGGGTATCGTGAGACCCAGTACTTC. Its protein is CASSLGGYRETQYF.

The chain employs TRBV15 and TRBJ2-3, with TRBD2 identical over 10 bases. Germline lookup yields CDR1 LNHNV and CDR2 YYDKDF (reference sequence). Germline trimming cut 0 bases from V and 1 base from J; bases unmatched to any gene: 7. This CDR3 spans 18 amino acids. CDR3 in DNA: TGTGCCACCAGCAGAGATTTCATTAGCGGGGGGCGCACAGATACGCAGTATTTT. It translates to CATSRDFISGGRTDTQYF.